The subject of this entry is one T cell receptor (beta chain). This sample was taken from a study of blood T cell repertoires in COVID-19. In the study overall: The cDNA or gDNA used as material had been derived from T cells, B-cell-depleted T cells, or PBMCs.

Germline V gene lookup returns CDR1 SGHAT and CDR2 FQNNGV. The CDR3 spans 15 residues. V gave up 2 bases and J gave up 4 bases, with 15 bases separating them. Original methodology: Nucleated cell number was recorded as an estimate derived from reference gene primer amplification. The protocol was immunoSEQ multiplex PCR, while the TCRdb copy is restricted to in-frame clones and leaves out a portion. That table supplies the V and J calls and clone size; D and trimming were determined from the DNA. Of about 160,000 clones in the sample, about four fifths were seen once. Sequencing was done on a sample of peripheral blood. The sequence derives from a man in his 60s with active or convalescent COVID-19. V and J are TRBV11-2 and TRBJ2-7, with D possibly matching TRBD1 (6 bases). For the CDR3, the DNA is TGTGCCAGCAGCTTATCGGCAGGGGCGCCATACGAGCAGTACTTC. Translation gives CASSLSAGAPYEQYF.